Below, 20 T cell receptor beta chains from the same sample are listed, as sequenced in a study of blood T cell repertoires in COVID-19. The protocol was immunoSEQ multiplex PCR, while the TCRdb copy is restricted to in-frame clones and leaves out a portion. The table lists approximately 160,000 clones, around 80% of them singletons. The sequenced material came from peripheral blood. The receptors were sampled from a woman in her fifties or sixties in a cohort sampled during active or convalescent COVID-19.

The chain has TRBV4-3 and TRBJ1-2, with TRBD1 identical over 8 bases. Germline CDR1 LGHNA, CDR2 YSLEER. V shed 0 bases and J 5 bases; nucleotides not matched to a gene: 2. The CDR3 loop spans 14 amino acids. The CDR3 loop is CASSQDWTGYGYTF. The CDR3 DNA follows: TGCGCCAGCAGCCAAGATTGGACAGGGTATGGCTACACCTTC.

This clone was detected once. V is TRBV15 and J is TRBJ1-2, with D unclear. This CDR3 spans 12 amino acids. Looked up from germline, CDR1 is LNHNV and CDR2 is YYDKDF (reference sequence). Trimming stripped 0 bases from V and 13 bases from J, with 12 bases between. CDR3 sequence reads: CATSRDSGVFTF. The CDR3 DNA sequence: TGTGCCACCAGCAGAGATTCCGGGGTTTTCACCTTC.

The chain joins TRBV2 to TRBJ1-3; D may be TRBD1 (6 bases). The CDR3 runs 14 residues. The V end lost 7 bases, the J end lost 0 bases, and 10 bases lay between the germline ends. Germline assignment: CDR1 SNHLY and CDR2 FYNNEI. CDR3 in amino acids: CASIQGHSGNTIYF. DNA for the CDR3: TGTGCCAGCATACAGGGCCACTCTGGAAACACCATATATTTT.

This sequence joins TRBV4-2 and TRBJ1-1; no clear D gene. The CDR3 contains 15 residues. V was shortened by 1 base and J by 2 bases, with 11 bases between the two germline ends. Per germline, CDR1 LGHNA and CDR2 YNFKEQ. The CDR3 protein is CASSQGLQTNTEAFF. The CDR3 DNA reads as TGTGCCAGCAGCCAAGGACTACAGACAAACACTGAAGCTTTCTTT.

This chain connects TRBV19 to TRBJ1-4; maybe TRBD1 (5 bases). Germline V CDR1 and CDR2: LNHDA, SQIVND (reference sequence). Between the trimmed V and J ends, which lost 6 bases and 5 bases, there was a span of 13 bases. The CDR3 runs to 14 residues. The CDR3: CASSEGAGNEKLFF. The CDR3 DNA sequence: TGTGCCAGTAGCGAAGGGGCAGGGAATGAAAAACTGTTTTTT.

As regards this clone: At one boundary the junction diverges from the germline segment, which might be a read error. The chain is built from TRBV2 and TRBJ1-3, with a possible D match to TRBD1 (5 bases). Germline CDR1 is SNHLY and CDR2 is FYNNEI. This CDR3 has 18 residues. The CDR3, as DNA: TGTGCCAGCAGTGAAGCGGTAGGAGAGTGGGACTCTGGAAACACCGTATATTTT. It specifies CASSEAVGEWDSGNTVYF.

The CDR3 DNA reads as TGCGCCAGCAGCCCACGACAGGGTGGCAATGGCTACACCTTC. Translating it yields CASSPRQGGNGYTF. This sequence joins TRBV5-1 and TRBJ1-2; 7 positions agree with TRBD1. Losses at the gene ends were 4 bases for V and 6 bases for J; bases not matched to a gene: 9. The V gene's germline CDR1 is SGHRS and CDR2 YFSETQ. CDR3 length: 14 residues.

By sample share, this clone is medium-sized (0.01 to 0.1%). The V call is TRBV27, the J call TRBJ2-1; the D is unclear. Looked up from germline, CDR1 is MNHEY and CDR2 is SMNVEV (reference sequence). The CDR3 totals 14 residues. The V end was cut by 3 bases, the J end by 4 bases, with 10 bases between. The CDR3 nucleotides read TGTGCCAGCAGTTTTCCCTTTAAATACAATGAGCAGTTCTTC. Translation: CASSFPFKYNEQFF.

This clone occurred a few times. Other DNA variants within this sample encode the same CDR3. V and J are TRBV2 and TRBJ2-2; 7 nucleotides match TRBD1. The CDR3 runs 14 residues. CDR1 SNHLY and CDR2 FYNNEI come from the germline V gene. After removal of 6 bases from V and 4 bases from J, the junction contained 5 bases not matched to a gene. CDR3 sequence: CASRGTASTGELFF. Here the CDR3 DNA reads TGTGCCAGCAGGGGGACAGCTTCCACCGGGGAGCTGTTTTTT.

This chain connects TRBV6-1 to TRBJ1-2; no reliable D call. Trimming shortened V by 0 bases and J by 7 bases, and 12 bases separated the two germline ends. The CDR3 sequence is 14 residues long. CDR1 MNHNS and CDR2 SASEGT come from the germline V gene. The CDR3 is CASSEAGSGSGYTF. The CDR3 region has the DNA TGTGCCAGCAGTGAAGCTGGGTCCGGGTCTGGCTACACCTTC.

The chain combines TRBV18 with TRBJ1-5, with no clear D. V was clipped by 1 base and J by 4 bases, with 11 bases between them. Per the germline V gene, CDR1 is KGHSH and CDR2 is LQKENI. This CDR3 comprises 15 residues. CDR3 nucleotide sequence: TGTGCCAGCTCACCACAGCCGGGTCTGAATCAGCCCCAGCATTTT. Encoded protein: CASSPQPGLNQPQHF.

The CDR3 coding sequence is TGTGCCAGCAGCCAAGAGGGCCAGACATATAGCAATCAGCCCCAGCATTTT. It encodes CASSQEGQTYSNQPQHF. The chain combines TRBV14 with TRBJ1-5; D not certain. Germline assignment: CDR1 SGHDN and CDR2 FVKESK. The CDR3 runs to 17 residues. V was trimmed by 0 bases and J by 0 bases, leaving 12 bases between them.

The chain joins TRBV19 to TRBJ2-3; D is unclear. Germline-derived CDR1 and CDR2 are LNHDA and SQIVND (reference sequence). V was clipped by 4 bases and J by 2 bases, with 7 bases between them. The CDR3 covers 13 residues. DNA of the CDR3: TGTGCCAGTAGTAGCGGAAACACAGATACGCAGTATTTT. Encoded protein: CASSSGNTDTQYF.

The chain employs TRBV12-3 or TRBV12-4 and TRBJ2-1; 8 bases map to TRBD1. Trimming cost V 6 bases and J 7 bases; bases outside gene matches: 2. The CDR3 loop spans 12 amino acids. The CDR3 spells CASSRQGNEQFF. Here the CDR3 DNA reads TGTGCCAGCAGCCGACAGGGGAATGAGCAGTTCTTC.

The CDR3 DNA is TGTGCCAGCAGCCCGGGGGTGGAAAACACTGAAGCTTTCTTT. Its translation is CASSPGVENTEAFF. The gene calls are TRBV7-9 and TRBJ1-1; D might be TRBD1 (5 bases). Germline loops: CDR1 SEHNR, CDR2 FQNEAQ (reference sequence). V was shortened by 5 bases and J by 2 bases, with 12 bases between the two germline ends. The CDR3 sequence is 14 residues long.

The chain has TRBV2 and TRBJ1-2; a weak D match, TRBD1 (6 bases). CDR3 size: 13 residues. Deletions cut 2 bases from V and 7 bases from J, with 11 bases between. Germline CDR1 SNHLY, CDR2 FYNNEI. CDR3 loop: CASSERQGIGYTF. The CDR3 bases are TGTGCCAGCAGTGAAAGGCAGGGGATTGGCTACACCTTC.

CDR3 in amino acids: CATSDHSGGPNTGELFF. The CDR3, as DNA: TGTGCCACCAGTGACCATAGCGGGGGGCCAAACACCGGGGAGCTGTTTTTT. The chain joins TRBV24-1 to TRBJ2-2; 10 nucleotides agree with TRBD2. V lost 4 bases to trimming and J lost 2 bases; unmatched junction nucleotides: 6. Per the germline V gene, CDR1 is KGHDR and CDR2 is SFDVKD. This CDR3 spans 17 amino acids.

There are a few counts of this clone. V is TRBV5-1 and J is TRBJ2-5; 12 bases map to TRBD2. Germline trimming cut 2 bases from V and 1 base from J; bases unmatched to any gene: 3. Germline CDR1 SGHRS, CDR2 YFSETQ. This CDR3 is 16 amino acids long. The CDR3 DNA follows: TGCGCCAGCAGCTTCCAGACTAGCGGGGGCCAAGAGACCCAGTACTTC. Its protein is CASSFQTSGGQETQYF. Filled out from reference TRBV5-1 and TRBJ2-5, the complete variable domain reads KAGVTQTPRYLIKTRGQQVTLSCSPISGHRSVSWYQQTPGQGLQFLFEYFSETQRNKGNFPGRFSGRQFSNSRSEMNVSTLELGDSALYLCASSFQTSGGQETQYFGPGTRLLVL.

The V call is TRBV4-1, the J call TRBJ1-2; TRBD1 aligns across 9 bases. With 1 base clipped from V and 6 bases from J, the junction kept 6 bases outside the gene matches. The CDR3 has 15 residues. Per the germline V gene, CDR1 is MGHRA and CDR2 is YSYEKL. The CDR3: CASSQGGTGLHGYTF. CDR3 sequence (DNA): TGCGCCAGCAGCCAAGGAGGGACAGGGCTACATGGCTACACCTTC.

V usage is TRBV4-1 and J usage is TRBJ2-2; D is perhaps TRBD2 (6 bases). Germline CDR1 MGHRA, CDR2 YSYEKL. There are 18 residues in the CDR3. V was pared by 4 bases and J by 2 bases, with 20 bases between. CDR3 coding DNA: TGCGCCAGCAGCCGTCCCAACCCCGCGGGGCCTAACACCGGGGAGCTGTTTTTT. Encoded protein: CASSRPNPAGPNTGELFF.